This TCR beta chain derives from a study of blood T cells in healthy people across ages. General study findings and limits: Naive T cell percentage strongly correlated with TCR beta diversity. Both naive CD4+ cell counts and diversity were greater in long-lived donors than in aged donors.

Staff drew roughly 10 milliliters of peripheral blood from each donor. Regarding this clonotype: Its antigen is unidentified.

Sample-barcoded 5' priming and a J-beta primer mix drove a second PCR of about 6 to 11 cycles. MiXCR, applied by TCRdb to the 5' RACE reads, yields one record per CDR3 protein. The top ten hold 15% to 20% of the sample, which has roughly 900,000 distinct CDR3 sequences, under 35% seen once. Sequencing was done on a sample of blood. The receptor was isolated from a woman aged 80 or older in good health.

CDR3 region: CSAETSGDPPYNEQFF. The CDR3 region has the DNA TGCAGTGCGGAGACTAGCGGGGATCCCCCCTACAATGAGCAGTTCTTC. The rearrangement joins TRBV20-1 to TRBJ2-1, with TRBD2 matching over 11 bases. This CDR3 is 16 amino acids long. The V and J ends lost 6 bases and 2 bases, in that order; junction bases with no gene match: 9. Germline CDR1 DFQATT, CDR2 SNEGSKA (reference sequence).